Shown below are 30 T cell receptor beta chains from a single sample sequenced in a study of stem cell transplantation in POMP-related autoinflammatory disease. TCRdb's copy holds only in-frame clones and misses some; the assay was immunoSEQ multiplex PCR. Of some 65,000 clones listed, approximately 91% are singletons. Sample: CD4+ T cells from PBMCs, taken after stem cell transplantation. The receptor source for this set is a human patient with POMP-related autoinflammation and immune dysregulation (PRAID). Some T cells may be the graft donor's.

The gene calls are TRBV19 and TRBJ1-5; 9 bases line up with TRBD1. Trimming cost V 1 base and J 6 bases; bases outside gene matches: 7. The length of the CDR3 is 16 residues. The germline CDR1 and CDR2 sequences are LNHDA and SQIVND (reference sequence). CDR3 DNA: TGTGCCAGTAGTATAGTCTGGACAGGGGCTAGTCAGCCCCAGCATTTT. Amino acids: CASSIVWTGASQPQHF.

The chain couples TRBV7-9 to TRBJ2-7; TRBD2 aligns across 11 bases. The length of the CDR3 is 19 residues. The V segment lost 4 bases and the J segment 4 bases; nucleotides outside the gene matches: 18. The germline CDR1 and CDR2 sequences are SEHNR and FQNEAQ (reference sequence). The CDR3 bases are TGTGCCAGCAGCTCCGGGACTAGCGGTTTTAGTGGGAGGGGTTACGAGCAGTACTTC. Its protein is CASSSGTSGFSGRGYEQYF.

The chain links TRBV28 to TRBJ2-7, with D possibly TRBD2 on 6 matching bases. The CDR3 has 13 amino acids. The germline V gene encodes CDR1 MDHEN and CDR2 SYDVKM. Trimming removed 6 bases at V and 3 bases at J, with 12 bases between. Here the CDR3 reads CASRLGGGYEQYF. DNA of the CDR3: TGTGCCAGCAGACTCGGGGGAGGCTACGAGCAGTACTTC.

This clone turned up a few times. The chain is built from TRBV5-1 and TRBJ1-3, with D hard to call. Germline assignment: CDR1 SGHRS and CDR2 YFSETQ. This CDR3 has 13 amino acids. V dropped 5 bases and J dropped 0 bases, with 6 bases sitting between them. The CDR3 is CASREGSGNTIYF. CDR3 nucleotides: TGCGCCAGCAGGGAGGGCTCTGGAAACACCATATATTTT.

The V call is TRBV28, the J call TRBJ1-2; TRBD1 aligns across 9 bases. The CDR3 runs to 16 residues. J lost 1 base, V lost 4 bases, and 7 bases had no gene match. Per germline, CDR1 MDHEN and CDR2 SYDVKM. The CDR3 coding sequence is TGTGCCAGCAGTTGGGGGGACAGGGATTTTAACTATGGCTACACCTTC. This gives the protein CASSWGDRDFNYGYTF.

The V and J genes are TRBV19 and TRBJ2-1; 7 nucleotides match TRBD2. The V segment lost 6 bases and the J segment 5 bases; nucleotides outside the gene matches: 16. The CDR3 loop spans 17 amino acids. CDR1 is LNHDA, CDR2 SQIVND, per germline (reference sequence). CDR3 sequence (DNA): TGTGCCAGTAGGGTTTTGGCTGGGCGGGGGACTCACAATGAGCAGTTCTTC. Translation: CASRVLAGRGTHNEQFF.

V and J are TRBV5-1 and TRBJ2-1; 9 nucleotides line up with TRBD1. V lost 4 bases to trimming and J lost 7 bases; unmatched junction nucleotides: 6. The CDR3 spans 14 residues. CDR1 is SGHRS, CDR2 YFSETQ, per germline. CDR3 coding DNA: TGCGCCAGCAGCCTGGACAGGGGTTGGAATGAGCAGTTCTTC. Protein: CASSLDRGWNEQFF. Variable domain in full (rest from reference TRBV5-1 and TRBJ2-1): KAGVTQTPRYLIKTRGQQVTLSCSPISGHRSVSWYQQTPGQGLQFLFEYFSETQRNKGNFPGRFSGRQFSNSRSEMNVSTLELGDSALYLCASSLDRGWNEQFFGPGTRLTVL.

This rearrangement joins TRBV5-1 to TRBJ1-4; D possibly corresponds to TRBD1 (5 bases). The CDR3 has 15 residues. Germline CDR1 reads SGHRS; CDR2 reads YFSETQ. V was pared by 4 bases and J by 8 bases, with 18 bases between. CDR3 sequence: CASSDGATHGEKLFF. CDR3 in DNA: TGCGCCAGCAGCGATGGGGCGACGCATGGGGAAAAACTGTTTTTT.

Only one count was recorded for this clone. V is TRBV7-9 and J is TRBJ2-7, with D perhaps being TRBD1 or TRBD2 (7 bases each). CDR1 SEHNR and CDR2 FQNEAQ come from the germline V gene (reference sequence). Trimming removed 2 bases from V and 3 bases from J, with 17 bases in between. The CDR3 is made up of 16 amino acids. The CDR3 DNA reads as TGTGCCAGCAGCTTAACCCCTGGCAGGGGGGGCTACGAGCAGTACTTC. Residues: CASSLTPGRGGYEQYF.

This chain links TRBV6-6 with TRBJ2-1; possible D gene TRBD2, 5 bases. Trimming pared 0 bases from V and 3 bases from J, leaving 9 bases between. The germline CDR1 and CDR2 sequences are MNHNY and SVGAGI (reference sequence). The CDR3 has 15 amino acids. CDR3 residues: CASSYSPGLYNEQFF. The DNA of the CDR3 is TGTGCCAGCAGTTACTCCCCCGGACTCTACAATGAGCAGTTCTTC.

J is TRBJ1-5 and V is TRBV30, with a weak D call TRBD1 (5 bases). CDR3 size: 15 residues. Trimming took off 0 bases at V and 5 bases at J, with 14 bases between the two ends. Germline V gene data show CDR1 as GTSNPN and CDR2 as SVGIG (reference sequence). The CDR3 reads CAWSVGPGSYQPQHF. The CDR3 DNA sequence: TGTGCCTGGAGTGTAGGCCCAGGGTCCTATCAGCCCCAGCATTTT. Using reference TRBV30 and TRBJ1-5 for the parts outside the CDR3, the full variable domain is SQTIHQWPATLVQPVGSPLSLECTVEGTSNPNLYWYRQAAGRGLQLLFYSVGIGQISSEVPQNLSASRPQDRQFILSSKKLLLSDSGFYLCAWSVGPGSYQPQHFGDGTRLSIL.

CDR3 region: CASSSDRVTYNEQFF. The CDR3 bases are TGCGCCAGCAGCTCCGACAGGGTCACCTACAATGAGCAGTTCTTC. The rearrangement uses TRBV5-1 and TRBJ2-1; 7 bases line up with TRBD1. CDR1 and CDR2 from the germline V gene are SGHRS and YFSETQ. V gave up 3 bases and J gave up 2 bases; unmatched junction bases: 5. The CDR3 is 15 amino acids.

The V call is TRBV14, the J call TRBJ2-1; TRBD1 aligns across 8 bases. The CDR3 loop spans 16 amino acids. Germline lookup yields CDR1 SGHDN and CDR2 FVKESK. The J segment lost 3 bases and the V segment lost 4 bases, leaving 8 bases of the junction unmatched. CDR3: CASSRRTGKDYNEQFF. In nucleotides, the CDR3 is TGTGCCAGCAGCCGCCGGACAGGGAAGGACTACAATGAGCAGTTCTTC.

The chain uses TRBV14 and TRBJ1-2; D is ambiguous. Germline lookup yields CDR1 SGHDN and CDR2 FVKESK. Trimming took 4 bases from V and 3 from J, leaving 15 bases between them. The length of the CDR3 is 15 residues. CDR3 bases: TGTGCCAGCAGCCCCCTGTACTACCCGTACTATGGCTACACCTTC. It specifies CASSPLYYPYYGYTF.

The V and J genes are TRBV5-1 and TRBJ2-2; tentatively, D is TRBD2 (7 bases). V was clipped by 0 bases and J by 2 bases, with 11 bases between them. The CDR3 runs 16 residues. The germline V gene encodes CDR1 SGHRS and CDR2 YFSETQ. CDR3 sequence (DNA): TGCGCCAGCAGCTTGGCGGGGGGCTTTAACACCGGGGAGCTGTTTTTT. This gives the protein CASSLAGGFNTGELFF.

The chain joins TRBV5-1 to TRBJ2-5; 8 bases are shared with TRBD1. The germline V gene has CDR1 SGHRS and CDR2 YFSETQ. V shed 2 bases and J 2 bases; nucleotides not matched to a gene: 2. CDR3 size: 14 residues. This CDR3 is CASSLYRGQETQYF. The DNA for the CDR3 is TGCGCCAGCAGCTTATACAGGGGGCAAGAGACCCAGTACTTC.

The V call is TRBV7-9, the J call TRBJ1-1; tentatively, D is TRBD1 (6 bases). V was trimmed by 4 bases and J by 4 bases, leaving 10 bases between them. The CDR3 contains 13 residues. The germline V gene encodes CDR1 SEHNR and CDR2 FQNEAQ (reference sequence). The CDR3 sequence is CASSSTGSTEAFF. The CDR3 coding sequence is TGTGCCAGCAGCTCCACAGGGTCCACTGAAGCTTTCTTT.

The chain links TRBV28 to TRBJ2-7; 7 bases match TRBD2. Germline values: CDR1 MDHEN, CDR2 SYDVKM. The CDR3 runs 14 residues. The V gene end was trimmed by 4 bases and the J gene end by 4 bases; junction bases not matched to a gene: 7. CDR3 residues: CASSSGTIYYEQYF. The CDR3, as DNA: TGTGCCAGCAGTTCCGGGACTATTTATTACGAGCAGTACTTC.

V gene TRBV28 combines with J gene TRBJ1-2; 9 nucleotides agree with TRBD1. V gave up 5 bases and J gave up 4 bases; unmatched junction bases: 8. Germline V gene data show CDR1 as MDHEN and CDR2 as SYDVKM. CDR3 size: 15 residues. The CDR3, as DNA: TGTGCCAGCAGTACTCACAGGGGGCGTCGCTATGGCTACACCTTC. As protein: CASSTHRGRRYGYTF.

The chain combines TRBV11-1 with TRBJ2-7; perhaps TRBD1 as D (5 bases). Germline V CDR1 and CDR2: SGHAT, FQDESV (reference sequence). This CDR3 is built from 14 residues. Deletions cut 4 bases from V and 3 bases from J, with 13 bases between. The CDR3 reads CASSSNYRRYEQYF. DNA for the CDR3: TGTGCCAGCAGCTCGAACTACAGGCGCTACGAGCAGTACTTC.

The chain uses TRBV15 and TRBJ2-2; 7 positions match TRBD1. Germline CDR1 and CDR2: LNHNV and YYDKDF (reference sequence). The CDR3 runs to 17 residues. After removal of 2 bases from V and 2 bases from J, the junction contained 8 bases not matched to a gene. CDR3 loop: CATSRLPGTVNTGELFF. The CDR3 DNA reads TGTGCCACCAGCAGACTCCCCGGGACAGTTAACACCGGGGAGCTGTTTTTT.

V usage is TRBV28 and J usage is TRBJ2-3; TRBD1 aligns across 11 bases. Trimming at V came to 2 bases and at J to 0 bases, leaving 1 base not matched to a gene. Germline V gene sequence: CDR1 MDHEN, CDR2 SYDVKM. This CDR3 is built from 16 residues. In nucleotides, the CDR3 is TGTGCCAGCAGTTTAGGGACAGGGGGTAGCACAGATACGCAGTATTTT. Translating it yields CASSLGTGGSTDTQYF.

The V call is TRBV14, the J call TRBJ1-3, with TRBD1 matching 7 bases. From germline, CDR1 is SGHDN and CDR2 FVKESK. V lost 4 bases and J lost 9; bases outside the gene matches: 6. This CDR3 has 13 residues. The CDR3 spells CASSLWTGGTIYF. The DNA of the CDR3 is TGTGCCAGCAGCCTTTGGACAGGCGGCACCATATATTTT.

This chain connects TRBV2 to TRBJ2-7; 7 bases fit TRBD2. V lost 5 bases, J lost 10 bases, and 11 bases stayed unmatched. The germline gives CDR1 SNHLY, CDR2 FYNNEI. The CDR3 has 13 residues. The CDR3 DNA sequence: TGTGCCAGCAGTCAGACTAGCCGAATTTATCAGTACTTC. This gives the protein CASSQTSRIYQYF. The full variable domain, in which reference TRBV2 and TRBJ2-7 provide the parts outside the CDR3, is EPEVTQTPSHQVTQMGQEVILRCVPISNHLYFYWYRQILGQKVEFLVSFYNNEISEKSEIFDDQFSVERPDGSNFTLKIRSTKLEDSAMYFCASSQTSRIYQYFGPGTRLTVT.

The CDR3 DNA reads TGTGCCAGTACCCCCCCCGGGACCTCTGGAAACACCATATATTTT. Residues: CASTPPGTSGNTIYF. The genes are TRBV19 and TRBJ1-3, with TRBD1 as a possible D gene (5 bases). Germline V gene lookup returns CDR1 LNHDA and CDR2 SQIVND (reference sequence). This CDR3 comprises 15 residues. Deletions cut 7 bases from V and 0 bases from J, with 13 bases between.

The J gene is TRBJ2-5, the V gene TRBV5-1; D possibly uses TRBD1 or TRBD2 (5 bases each). The CDR3 totals 15 residues. Germline V gene lookup returns CDR1 SGHRS and CDR2 YFSETQ. V was cut by 0 bases and J by 4 bases, with 13 bases left in between. The CDR3 spells CASSLAKGRGETQYF. CDR3 DNA: TGCGCCAGCAGCTTGGCAAAGGGACGAGGAGAGACCCAGTACTTC.

The chain couples TRBV5-1 to TRBJ1-2; 9 nucleotides match TRBD1. Germline V gene lookup returns CDR1 SGHRS and CDR2 YFSETQ. The CDR3 covers 15 residues. Trimming took 4 bases from V and 3 from J; bases not matched to a gene: 7. This CDR3 reads CASSIGTGYDYGYTF. The DNA for the CDR3 is TGCGCCAGCAGCATTGGGACAGGGTATGACTATGGCTACACCTTC. The entire variable domain, with the rest obtained from reference TRBV5-1 and TRBJ1-2, is as follows: KAGVTQTPRYLIKTRGQQVTLSCSPISGHRSVSWYQQTPGQGLQFLFEYFSETQRNKGNFPGRFSGRQFSNSRSEMNVSTLELGDSALYLCASSIGTGYDYGYTFGSGTRLTVV.

This chain links TRBV10-1 with TRBJ2-3; D could derive from TRBD1 or TRBD2 (5 bases each). Trimming pared 3 bases from V and 0 bases from J, leaving 10 bases between. This CDR3 region has 15 residues. CDR1 and CDR2 from the germline V gene are WNHNN and SYGVQD (reference sequence). CDR3: CASSDRDLSTDTQYF. As DNA, the CDR3 is TGCGCCAGCAGTGACAGGGACCTAAGCACAGATACGCAGTATTTT.

The V gene is TRBV5-4, the J gene TRBJ2-1; D tentatively reads TRBD1 or TRBD2 (5 bases each). This CDR3 contains 14 residues. Germline values: CDR1 SGHNT, CDR2 YYREEE (reference sequence). Trimming took off 1 base at V and 8 bases at J, with 13 bases between the two ends. CDR3 sequence reads: CASSLNERGDEQFF. The CDR3 nucleotides are TGTGCCAGCAGCTTGAATGAAAGGGGAGATGAGCAGTTCTTC.

This clone was seen just once. The chain employs TRBV2 and TRBJ2-7; D is tentatively TRBD1 or TRBD2 (7 bases each). This CDR3 has 11 amino acids. Germline V CDR1 and CDR2: SNHLY, FYNNEI. V was shortened by 10 bases and J by 6 bases, with 13 bases between the two germline ends. The chain's CDR3 is CATLRGGEQYV. Written as DNA, the CDR3 is TGTGCCACCCTCAGGGGGGGCGAGCAGTACGTC.